The clone carrying this T cell receptor (beta chain) was counted a single time. Repertoires were generated with immunoSEQ multiplex PCR, while TCRdb's copy carries only in-frame clones and drops some. Here the sample spans approximately 99,000 clones, roughly 95% being singletons. The V gene lost 0 bases and the J gene lost 0 bases, with 3 bases spanning the gap. Germline CDR1 is MGHRA and CDR2 is YSYEKL. The CDR3 is 13 amino acids. Peripheral blood came from all dose cohorts at three timepoints. The data stem from a study of OX40 agonist ivuxolimab in advanced cancers. Turning to the study itself: Ivuxolimab is a fully human IgG2 antibody that activates OX40 (CD134).

The chain couples TRBV4-1 to TRBJ2-7; D not certain. This sample comprised CD4+ or CD8+ T cells sorted from blood, obtained in a trial of the OX40 agonist ivuxolimab. This sequence originates from an adult with an advanced solid tumor such as melanoma, head and neck, liver or kidney cancer. The CDR3 DNA reads TGCGCCAGCAGCCAAGACATCTCCTACGAGCAGTACTTC. Its protein product is CASSQDISYEQYF.